The clone carrying this TCR delta chain was counted between two and nine times. As yet, its antigen is unknown. One end of the junction fails to match germline, which may point to a read error. Different DNA sequences within this sample yield the same CDR3. The data belong to a study of Vδ1+ human thymocytes. The template was reverse-transcribed extracted RNA. Pooled V-gene forward primers with one constant-region reverse primer generated the CDR3 amplicons by multiplex PCR. TCRdb redid clone calling on the multiplex PCR reads using CATT. The sample contains about 27,000 delta-chain clones, 25% to 30% of which appear only once. Study findings and constraints: Donors shared many TRG clonotypes but few TRD clonotypes. Despite high sort purity, around 19% of thymic T cell receptor delta sequences were Vdelta2. Bulk repertoire data may be misinterpreted because of unexpected Vdelta2 sequences. Highly polyclonal TRG and TRD repertoires with Gaussian CDR3 length distributions appeared in thymus.

The CDR3 covers 14 residues. Germline CDR1 reads TSWWSYY; CDR2 reads QGS. Alphabeta T cells were depleted, then CD3+ Vdelta1+ Vdelta2- thymocytes were FACS-sorted. The specimen was Vdelta1+ gamma-delta thymocytes from the thymus. Specified subset: FACS-sorted CD3+ TCRalphabeta- TCRVdelta1+ TCRVdelta2- thymocytes. The sequence derives from a boy in the first two years of life who had congenital heart surgery. The chain employs TRDV1 and TRDJ1; D may be TRDD3 (5 bases). This chain's CDR3 is CALGEPLWADKLIF. The CDR3 DNA follows: TGTGCCCTTGGGGAACCGCTCTGGGCTGATAAACTCATCTTT.